Each of the 23 T cell receptor beta chains below was sequenced from the same sample in a study of blood T cell repertoires in COVID-19. Here immunoSEQ multiplex PCR was the method, and the copy in TCRdb shows in-frame clones only, minus some. The repertoire holds 350,000 or so clones, with about 90% as singletons. The sample comprised peripheral blood. Every receptor here comes from a woman in her 30s with COVID-19, enrolled during active disease.

The rearrangement links TRBV9 to TRBJ2-3; 8 bases map to TRBD2. This CDR3 has 16 residues. Trimming took 3 bases from V and 1 from J; bases not matched to a gene: 7. Germline loops: CDR1 SGDLS, CDR2 YYNGEE. The CDR3 region is CASSGPWREGTDTQYF. The DNA of the CDR3 is TGTGCCAGCAGCGGACCCTGGCGGGAGGGCACAGATACGCAGTATTTT. Supplemented by reference TRBV9 and TRBJ2-3, the full variable domain reads DSGVTQTPKHLITATGQRVTLRCSPRSGDLSVYWYQQSLDQGLQFLIQYYNGEERAKGNILERFSAQQFPDLHSELNLSSLELGDSALYFCASSGPWREGTDTQYFGPGTRLTVL.

The chain uses TRBV14 and TRBJ2-3; 7 bases agree with TRBD1. The CDR3 extends over 13 amino acids. The J segment lost 9 bases and the V segment lost 0 bases, leaving 3 bases of the junction unmatched. Germline V gene sequence: CDR1 SGHDN, CDR2 FVKESK. CDR3 residues: CASSQDYRGTQYF. The CDR3 nucleotides read TGTGCCAGCAGCCAAGATTACAGGGGCACGCAGTATTTT.

A few counts support this clone. This chain uses TRBV27 with TRBJ2-1; 8 nucleotides match TRBD2. V was pared by 3 bases and J by 3 bases, with 7 bases of the junction left unmatched. The CDR3 covers 16 residues. Germline assignment: CDR1 MNHEY and CDR2 SMNVEV (reference sequence). CDR3 sequence (DNA): TGTGCCAGCAGTTTCGGTGAAGCGGGAGTCTACAATGAGCAGTTCTTC. Protein sequence: CASSFGEAGVYNEQFF.

The chain carries TRBV27 and TRBJ2-4; TRBD1 might be the D (6 bases). In germline, CDR1 is MNHEY, CDR2 SMNVEV (reference sequence). V lost 3 bases and J 9 bases, leaving 12 bases between the germline ends. The CDR3 sequence is 13 residues long. CDR3 loop: CASSFYRDGIQYF. For the CDR3, the DNA is TGTGCCAGCAGTTTTTACAGGGACGGCATTCAGTACTTC.

The chain joins TRBV24-1 to TRBJ2-3, with TRBD1 as a possible D gene (5 bases). The V gene lost 7 bases and the J gene lost 6 bases, with 7 bases spanning the gap. This CDR3 region has 11 residues. Per the germline V gene, CDR1 is KGHDR and CDR2 is SFDVKD. CDR3 sequence: CATSRADTQYF. For the CDR3, the DNA is TGTGCCACCAGCAGGGCGGATACGCAGTATTTT.

The chain uses TRBV3-1 (or the pseudogene TRBV3-2) and TRBJ2-1, with TRBD2 matching 13 bases. V lost 2 bases to trimming and J lost 7 bases; unmatched junction nucleotides: 8. The CDR3 spans 17 residues. The germline V gene has CDR1 LGHDT and CDR2 YNNKEL (reference sequence). CDR3 coding DNA: TGTGCCAGCAGCCAACCTCAGGGACTAGCGGGACGGAATGAGCAGTTCTTC. As protein: CASSQPQGLAGRNEQFF.

This sequence joins TRBV7-2 and TRBJ1-1; perhaps TRBD1 as D (5 bases). V was trimmed by 5 bases and J by 4 bases, leaving 14 bases between them. CDR1 is SGHTA, CDR2 FQGNSA, per germline. This CDR3 region has 14 residues. CDR3 sequence (DNA): TGTGCCAGCAGCGTAGGAAGGGGTTCCACTGAAGCTTTCTTT. Translated, it gives CASSVGRGSTEAFF.

The J gene is TRBJ1-4, the V gene TRBV7-8, with a possible D match to TRBD1 (6 bases). Looked up from germline, CDR1 is SGHVS and CDR2 is FQNEAQ. Trimming shortened V by 6 bases and J by 8 bases, and 19 bases separated the two germline ends. The CDR3 consists of 15 residues. This chain's CDR3 is CASSPGGALGEKLFF. In nucleotides, the CDR3 is TGTGCCAGCAGTCCCGGGGGGGCGCTGGGGGAAAAACTGTTTTTT.

The V and J genes are TRBV18 and TRBJ2-2; perhaps TRBD2 as D (6 bases). The CDR3 runs 16 residues. With 0 bases removed from V and 5 bases from J, the gap between germline ends came to 13 bases. Germline V gene sequence: CDR1 KGHSH, CDR2 LQKENI. The CDR3 region is CASSPPWGEETGELFF. CDR3 nucleotides: TGTGCCAGCTCACCACCGTGGGGGGAAGAGACCGGGGAGCTGTTTTTT.

This CDR3 reads CSVEGPGKTEAFF. In DNA form, the CDR3 reads TGCAGCGTTGAAGGTCCCGGGAAAACTGAAGCTTTCTTT. V is TRBV29-1 and J is TRBJ1-1; D remains unclear. V was trimmed by 1 base and J by 5 bases, leaving 11 bases between them. In germline, CDR1 is SQVTM, CDR2 ANQGSEA. This CDR3 has 13 amino acids. Together with reference TRBV29-1 and TRBJ1-1, the CDR3 gives the full variable domain: SAVISQKPSRDICQRGTSLTIQCQVDSQVTMMFWYRQQPGQSLTLIATANQGSEATYESGFVIDKFPISRPNLTFSTLTVSNMSPEDSSIYLCSVEGPGKTEAFFGQGTRLTVV.

This rearrangement joins TRBV5-1 to TRBJ1-2; 8 nucleotides match TRBD1. CDR3 length: 14 residues. V lost 3 bases, J lost 3 bases, and 4 bases stayed unmatched. The germline V gene has CDR1 SGHRS and CDR2 YFSETQ. The DNA for the CDR3 is TGCGCCAGCAGCTCAGGGGGCTTCGACTATGGCTACACCTTC. It encodes CASSSGGFDYGYTF. The full variable domain, its missing parts supplied by reference TRBV5-1 and TRBJ1-2, is KAGVTQTPRYLIKTRGQQVTLSCSPISGHRSVSWYQQTPGQGLQFLFEYFSETQRNKGNFPGRFSGRQFSNSRSEMNVSTLELGDSALYLCASSSGGFDYGYTFGSGTRLTVV.

The rearrangement uses TRBV2 and TRBJ2-3; 7 bases map to TRBD2. Losses at the gene ends were 6 bases for V and 1 base for J; bases not matched to a gene: 16. The CDR3 loop spans 18 amino acids. CDR1 and CDR2 from the germline V gene are SNHLY and FYNNEI. The CDR3 sequence: CASSARRRGRLGTDTQYF. CDR3 sequence (DNA): TGTGCCAGCAGCGCCAGACGTCGCGGGAGACTCGGCACAGATACGCAGTATTTT.

The chain joins TRBV4-3 to TRBJ2-7; 8 nucleotides align to TRBD2. This CDR3 spans 14 amino acids. The germline V gene has CDR1 LGHNA and CDR2 YSLEER. Germline trimming cut 8 bases from V and 8 bases from J; bases unmatched to any gene: 14. For the CDR3, the DNA is TGCGCCAGCGGGGAGGGGGTAGCGGGAACCCAGCAGTACTTC. This codes for CASGEGVAGTQQYF.

CDR3 loop: CASSQDLGDSYEQYF. CDR3 sequence (DNA): TGTGCCAGCAGCCAAGATTTGGGAGACTCCTACGAGCAGTACTTC. The chain couples TRBV3-1 (or the pseudogene TRBV3-2) to TRBJ2-7; TRBD2 might be the D (5 bases). V gave up 0 bases and J gave up 0 bases, with 9 bases separating them. This CDR3 comprises 15 residues. Germline V CDR1 and CDR2: LGHDT, YNNKEL (reference sequence).

The CDR3 reads CAWSVGTGALGNTIYF. In nucleotides, the CDR3 is TGTGCCTGGAGTGTAGGGACAGGGGCTCTAGGAAACACCATATATTTT. The V gene is TRBV30, the J gene TRBJ1-3; the match to TRBD1 covers 10 bases. V lost 0 bases, J lost 4 bases, and 6 bases stayed unmatched. The germline V gene has CDR1 GTSNPN and CDR2 SVGIG (reference sequence). This CDR3 is built from 16 residues. Combining the CDR3 with reference TRBV30 and TRBJ1-3 gives the whole variable domain SQTIHQWPATLVQPVGSPLSLECTVEGTSNPNLYWYRQAAGRGLQLLFYSVGIGQISSEVPQNLSASRPQDRQFILSSKKLLLSDSGFYLCAWSVGTGALGNTIYFGEGSWLTVV.

The V and J genes are TRBV28 and TRBJ2-7, with a tentative D call TRBD2 (6 bases). Germline V gene lookup returns CDR1 MDHEN and CDR2 SYDVKM. The V end was cut by 6 bases, the J end by 0 bases, with 12 bases between. The CDR3 has 14 amino acids. This CDR3 reads CASRSAGRSYEQYF. The CDR3 coding sequence is TGTGCCAGCAGGTCTGCGGGACGCTCCTACGAGCAGTACTTC.

V is TRBV24-1 and J is TRBJ2-1; 13 nucleotides align to TRBD2. Germline loops: CDR1 KGHDR, CDR2 SFDVKD. Trimming at V came to 4 bases and at J to 8 bases, leaving 4 bases not matched to a gene. This CDR3 spans 15 amino acids. CDR3 nucleotides: TGTGCCACCAGTGACCCGACTAGCGGGAGGTATGAGCAGTTCTTC. Translation gives CATSDPTSGRYEQFF.

The rearrangement links TRBV30 to TRBJ1-2, with TRBD1 as a possible D gene (5 bases). V was shortened by 2 bases and J by 2 bases, with 12 bases between the two germline ends. Per the germline V gene, CDR1 is GTSNPN and CDR2 is SVGIG (reference sequence). CDR3 length: 14 residues. CDR3 loop: CAWSFRRQNYGYTF. DNA for the CDR3: TGTGCCTGGAGTTTTCGAAGACAGAACTATGGCTACACCTTC.

On this clone: Other DNA sequences in this sample translate to the same CDR3. The chain has TRBV28 and TRBJ2-7, with TRBD1 as a possible D gene (6 bases). V lost 6 bases, J lost 4 bases, and 7 bases lay in between. The CDR3 length is 11 residues. CDR1 MDHEN and CDR2 SYDVKM come from the germline V gene. CDR3 loop: CASRRGYEQYF. In DNA, the CDR3 is TGTGCCAGCAGGAGGGGGTACGAGCAGTACTTC.

V gene TRBV4-1 combines with J gene TRBJ1-6; 9 bases are shared with TRBD1. Trimming took 5 bases from V and 11 from J; bases not matched to a gene: 7. Per the germline V gene, CDR1 is MGHRA and CDR2 is YSYEKL. The CDR3 covers 14 residues. CDR3 in amino acids: CASSFTGGAAPLHF. DNA for the CDR3: TGCGCCAGCAGCTTCACAGGGGGCGCGGCACCCCTCCACTTT.

This chain joins TRBV3-1 (or the pseudogene TRBV3-2) and TRBJ1-2; D is unresolved. The CDR3 covers 13 residues. CDR1 LGHDT and CDR2 YNNKEL come from the germline V gene (reference sequence). V was cut by 2 bases and J by 4 bases, with 8 bases left in between. CDR3 residues: CASSQSTVYGYTF. The DNA of the CDR3 is TGTGCCAGCAGCCAAAGTACGGTCTATGGCTACACCTTC.

This clone was detected only once. The chain carries TRBV30 and TRBJ1-6; possible D gene TRBD1, 6 bases. Germline V gene sequence: CDR1 GTSNPN, CDR2 SVGIG (reference sequence). The CDR3 totals 15 residues. Trimming removed 1 base from V and 7 bases from J, with 14 bases in between. CDR3 loop: CAWSEGGQRNSPLHF. The CDR3 nucleotides read TGTGCCTGGAGTGAAGGGGGACAAAGAAATTCACCCCTCCACTTT. Using reference TRBV30 and TRBJ1-6 for the parts outside the CDR3, the full variable domain is SQTIHQWPATLVQPVGSPLSLECTVEGTSNPNLYWYRQAAGRGLQLLFYSVGIGQISSEVPQNLSASRPQDRQFILSSKKLLLSDSGFYLCAWSEGGQRNSPLHFGNGTRLTVT.

The chain uses TRBV6-1 and TRBJ1-2; the D gene is possibly TRBD1 (5 bases). V was cut by 5 bases and J by 8 bases, with 12 bases left in between. Per the germline V gene, CDR1 is MNHNS and CDR2 is SASEGT. The CDR3 covers 12 residues. The CDR3 here is CASSHGGRGYTF. The CDR3 nucleotides read TGTGCCAGCAGTCACGGGGGGAGAGGCTACACCTTC.